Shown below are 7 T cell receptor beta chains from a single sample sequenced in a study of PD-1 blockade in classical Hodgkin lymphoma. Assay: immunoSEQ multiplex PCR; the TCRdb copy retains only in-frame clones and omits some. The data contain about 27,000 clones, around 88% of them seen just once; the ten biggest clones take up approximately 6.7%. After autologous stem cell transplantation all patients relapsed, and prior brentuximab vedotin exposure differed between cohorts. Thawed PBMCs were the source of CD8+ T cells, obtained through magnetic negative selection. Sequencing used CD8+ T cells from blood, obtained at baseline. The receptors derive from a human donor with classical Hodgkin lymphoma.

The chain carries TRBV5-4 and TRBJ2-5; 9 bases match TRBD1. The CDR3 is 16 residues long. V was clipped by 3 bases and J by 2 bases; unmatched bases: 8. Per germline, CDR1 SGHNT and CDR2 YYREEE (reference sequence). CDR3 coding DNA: TGTGCCAGCAGCTCTCGAGGGACAGGGATGCAAGAGACCCAGTACTTC. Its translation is CASSSRGTGMQETQYF. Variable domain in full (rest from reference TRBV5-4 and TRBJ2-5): ETGVTQSPTHLIKTRGQQVTLRCSSQSGHNTVSWYQQALGQGPQFIFQYYREEENGRGNFPPRFSGLQFPNYSSELNVNALELDDSALYLCASSSRGTGMQETQYFGPGTRLLVL.

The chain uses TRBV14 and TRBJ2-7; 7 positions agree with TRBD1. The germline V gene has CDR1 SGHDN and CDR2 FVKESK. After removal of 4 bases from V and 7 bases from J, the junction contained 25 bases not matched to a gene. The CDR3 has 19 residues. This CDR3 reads CASSPPGQISPNPLLEQYF. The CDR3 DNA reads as TGTGCCAGCAGCCCTCCGGGACAGATATCCCCAAACCCCCTCTTGGAGCAGTACTTC.

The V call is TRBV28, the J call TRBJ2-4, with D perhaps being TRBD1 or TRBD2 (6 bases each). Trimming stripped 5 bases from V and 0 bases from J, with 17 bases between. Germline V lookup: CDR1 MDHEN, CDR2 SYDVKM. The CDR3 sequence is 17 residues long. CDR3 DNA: TGTGCCAGCAGTCCTCCACGGGGGCGGGGAGCCAAAAACATTCAGTACTTC. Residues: CASSPPRGRGAKNIQYF.

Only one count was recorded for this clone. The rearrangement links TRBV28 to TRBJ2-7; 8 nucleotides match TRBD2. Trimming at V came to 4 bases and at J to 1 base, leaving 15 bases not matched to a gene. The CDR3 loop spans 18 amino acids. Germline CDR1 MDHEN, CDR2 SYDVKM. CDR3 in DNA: TGTGCCAGCAGTTCGTTCTTTGGTAGACTAGCGCGTTCCTACGAGCAGTACTTC. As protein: CASSSFFGRLARSYEQYF.

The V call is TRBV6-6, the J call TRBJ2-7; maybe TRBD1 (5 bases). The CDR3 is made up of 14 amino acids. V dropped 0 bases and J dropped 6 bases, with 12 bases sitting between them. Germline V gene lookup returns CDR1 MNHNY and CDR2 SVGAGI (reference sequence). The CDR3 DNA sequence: TGTGCCAGCAGTTACTCGGGGCAGCTTCCCGAGCAGTACTTC. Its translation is CASSYSGQLPEQYF.

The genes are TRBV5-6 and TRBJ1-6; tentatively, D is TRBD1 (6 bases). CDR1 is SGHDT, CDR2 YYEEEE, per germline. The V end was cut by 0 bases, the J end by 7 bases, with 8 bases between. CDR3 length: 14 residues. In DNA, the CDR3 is TGTGCCAGCAGCTTGGTGGGGGGCAATTCACCCCTCCACTTT. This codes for CASSLVGGNSPLHF.

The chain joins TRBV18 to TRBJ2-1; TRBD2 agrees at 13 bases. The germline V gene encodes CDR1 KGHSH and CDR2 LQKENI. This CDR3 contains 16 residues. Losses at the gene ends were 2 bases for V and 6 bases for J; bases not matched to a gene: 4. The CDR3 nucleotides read TGTGCCAGCTCACCAGACGGGACTAGCGGGATCAATGAGCAGTTCTTC. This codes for CASSPDGTSGINEQFF.